These T cell receptor beta chains were read from a single sample in a study of response to subunit inactivated influenza vaccine. Using its own MiXCR run on the RT-PCR reads, TCRdb lists one record per CDR3 protein. The table includes about 650,000 distinct CDR3 sequences, 13% to 15% detected once. The sequenced sample was PBMCs from blood, obtained 14 days before vaccination. These receptors all stem from a man aged 45 to 65 who received an inactivated influenza vaccine. Both conserved end residues are part of each CDR3. A D gene is named only where the DNA matches it firmly. Some rows mark clone size as missing; the rest say once, few, many or name a class of expanded clone.

V	J	D	size	DNA	CDR3
TRBV20-1	TRBJ2-7	.	.	TGCAGTGCTAGAGTACGGACGGGCTACGAGCAGTACTTC	CSARVRTGYEQYF
TRBV6-5	TRBJ1-5	.	few	TGTGCCAGCAGTTCCCACTCGACGGCCGATCAGCCCCAGCATTTT	CASSSHSTADQPQHF
TRBV21-1	TRBJ1-5	.	.	TGTGCCAGCAGCAAGGGGACAGTCGACTACATGGAGCCCCAGCATTTT	CASSKGTVDYMEPQHF
TRBV10-3	TRBJ2-2	.	.	TGTGCCACCACCAAAGGGAACACCGGGGAGCTGTTTTTT	CATTKGNTGELFF
TRBV20-1	TRBJ2-5	.	.	TGCAGTGCTAGACAGGGCCGTCAAGAGACCCAGTACTTC	CSARQGRQETQYF
TRBV11-1	TRBJ2-7	TRBD2	few	TGTGCCAGCCGTCCCGGGAGGACCTACGAGCAGTACTTC	CASRPGRTYEQYF
TRBV7-2	TRBJ2-7	TRBD1	few	TGTGCCAGCATGCCGTCGGGGACAGGGGTGGGGGGACAGTACTTC	CASMPSGTGVGGQYF
TRBV3-1	TRBJ2-1	TRBD2	.	TGTGCCAGCAGCCAAGTAGCGGGGGGGATTTACAATGAGCAGTTCTTC	CASSQVAGGIYNEQFF
TRBV30	TRBJ2-7	.	.	TGTGCCGGGAGCAGTACCTACGAGCAGTACTTC	CAGSSTYEQYF
TRBV7-9	TRBJ2-3	TRBD1	.	TGTGCCAGCAGCTTAAGCGACAGGGGTTACACAGATACGCAGTATTTT	CASSLSDRGYTDTQYF
TRBV6-2/TRBV6-3	TRBJ2-1	TRBD2	.	TGTGCCAGCAGAACACGGACTAGCGGGAGAATTTCTGAAAGCTCCTACAATGAGCAGTTCTTC	CASRTRTSGRISESSYNEQFF
TRBV20-1	TRBJ1-5	TRBD1	.	TGCAGTGCTAGAACACAGGGGACTGGTAATCAGCCCCAGCATTTT	CSARTQGTGNQPQHF
TRBV5-1	TRBJ1-5	TRBD1	few	TGCGCCAGCAGCCCCGGGACAGGGGGCTATTGGCCCCAGCATTTT	CASSPGTGGYWPQHF
TRBV7-2	TRBJ2-7	.	.	TGTGCCAGCAGCTTAGCGGGCAGGGAATACGAGCAGTACTTC	CASSLAGREYEQYF
TRBV15	TRBJ2-6	.	few	TGTGCCACCAGCGGAGAGACAGCTGGGGCCAACGTCCTGACTTTC	CATSGETAGANVLTF
TRBV4-3	TRBJ1-3	TRBD1	few	TGCGCCAGCAGCGCCGGGGACAGCTCTGGAAACACCATATATTTT	CASSAGDSSGNTIYF
TRBV15	TRBJ2-1	TRBD2	.	TGTGCCACCAGCAGAGATCTAGCGGTCTACAATGAGCAGTTCTTC	CATSRDLAVYNEQFF
TRBV7-2	TRBJ2-7	.	.	TGTGCCAGCAGCGGAGGAAGATACGAGCAGTACTTC	CASSGGRYEQYF
TRBV7-2	TRBJ1-3	.	many	TGTGCCAGCAGTCCCTCTGGAAACACCATATATTTT	CASSPSGNTIYF
TRBV24-1	TRBJ1-2	.	.	TGTGCCACCAGTGGGAGATCCCCAGGGGTCTACACCTTC	CATSGRSPGVYTF
TRBV12-3/TRBV12-4	TRBJ1-2	.	.	TGTGCCAGCAGCCGAAGTGGGAGCGATGGCTACACCTTC	CASSRSGSDGYTF
TRBV6-2/TRBV6-3	TRBJ2-5	.	few	TGTGCCAGCACCTCTCGGGGGACAGACCAAGAGACCCAGTACTTC	CASTSRGTDQETQYF
TRBV5-1	TRBJ2-7	.	few	TGCGCCAGCACAGGGGACAACTCCTACGAGCAGTACTTC	CASTGDNSYEQYF
TRBV5-5	TRBJ2-5	.	.	TGTGCCAGCAGCTTCAGTCGGGGAGGCCAAGAGACCCAGTACTTC	CASSFSRGGQETQYF
TRBV2	TRBJ2-7	.	few	TGTGCCAGCATGGGACTCAAGGGGCAGTACTTC	CASMGLKGQYF
TRBV11-2	TRBJ2-3	TRBD2	many	TGTGCCAGCAGCTTAGCGGGGGGGATCACAGATACGCAGTATTTT	CASSLAGGITDTQYF
TRBV25-1	TRBJ2-2	.	.	TGTGCCAGCAGACACTCGTGGGGGGCTGGCGGGGAGCTGTTTTTT	CASRHSWGAGGELFF
TRBV15	TRBJ2-1	.	.	TGTGCCACCAGCAGTTTTATCTCAAGGGCCGCTAATGAGCAGTTCTTC	CATSSFISRAANEQFF
TRBV6-1	TRBJ2-3	TRBD1	few	TGTGCCAGCAGTACCCCAGGGACAGGGGGAGATACGCAGTATTTT	CASSTPGTGGDTQYF
TRBV5-1	TRBJ1-2	TRBD1	few	TGCGCCAGCAGCCAGGGACAGCCGTTAGACTATGGCTACACCTTC	CASSQGQPLDYGYTF
TRBV19	TRBJ2-5	TRBD2	few	TGTGCCAGTAGTACTTTTAGCGGGGGGCAAGAGACCCAGTACTTC	CASSTFSGGQETQYF
TRBV7-2	TRBJ2-3	TRBD2	.	TGTGCCAGCAGCTTAGCGAGGACTAGATCCGGAGATACGCAGTATTTT	CASSLARTRSGDTQYF
TRBV20-1	TRBJ1-2	.	few	TGCAGTGCTCCCCCGAGGGGCCTAGCGGATGGCTACACCTTC	CSAPPRGLADGYTF
TRBV27	TRBJ2-7	TRBD1	.	TGTGCCAGCAGTTTCGGGACAGGGGCATCCATCTACGAGCAGTACTTC	CASSFGTGASIYEQYF
TRBV18	TRBJ2-5	TRBD1	many	TGTGCCAGCTCACGGGACAGGCAAGAGACCCAGTACTTC	CASSRDRQETQYF
TRBV18	TRBJ2-5	.	.	TGTGCCAGCTCACCACCAGGACAACCAAGAGGAGAGACCCAGTACTTC	CASSPPGQPRGETQYF
TRBV24-1	TRBJ2-2	TRBD1	few	TGTGCCACCAGGGACAGGATGAACACCGGGGAGCTGTTTTTT	CATRDRMNTGELFF
TRBV7-6	TRBJ2-3	TRBD2	few	TGTGCCAGCAGGCCCCGAGGGAGGGCCTCTGCAGATACGCAGTATTTT	CASRPRGRASADTQYF
TRBV4-2	TRBJ2-5	TRBD2	few	TGTGCCAGCAGCCAAGCCGGGACTAGAAACCAAGAGACCCAGTACTTC	CASSQAGTRNQETQYF
TRBV12-3/TRBV12-4	TRBJ1-1	.	few	TGTGCCAGCACCCTCCTACGTCGTATGAACACTGAAGCTTTCTTT	CASTLLRRMNTEAFF
TRBV18	TRBJ1-2	.	few	TGTGCCAGCTCACCACCCGGCTATGGCTACACCTTC	CASSPPGYGYTF
TRBV7-2	TRBJ2-7	TRBD2	.	TGTGCCAGCAGCTTTAGCGGGAGTGCCTACGAGCAGTACTTC	CASSFSGSAYEQYF
TRBV19	TRBJ2-1	.	.	TGTGCCAGTAGTATCGGGCTAGCCCCCTACAATGAGCAGTTCTTC	CASSIGLAPYNEQFF
TRBV12-3/TRBV12-4	TRBJ2-7	.	.	TGTGCCAGCAGTTTAGCGACTGGCGCCTACGGGCAGTACTTC	CASSLATGAYGQYF
TRBV19	TRBJ2-7	.	many	TGTGCCATTGGAGGGGAGGCGGGCGACGAGCAGTACTTC	CAIGGEAGDEQYF
TRBV5-1	TRBJ2-7	TRBD1	.	TGCGCCAGCAGCTTACGGACAGGGTCAGAGGAGCAGTACTTC	CASSLRTGSEEQYF
TRBV24-1	TRBJ1-5	TRBD1	.	TGTGCCACCAGTGAGGCCGGGACAGCGGATCAGCCCCAGCATTTT	CATSEAGTADQPQHF
TRBV4-3	TRBJ2-2	.	.	TGCGCCAGCAGCCCCGAACTCCGGGCCGGGGAGCTGTTTTTT	CASSPELRAGELFF
TRBV20-1	TRBJ2-3	TRBD2	.	TGCAGTGCCCCACTAGCGACCATTTCGGATACGCAGTATTTT	CSAPLATISDTQYF
TRBV5-1	TRBJ2-7	TRBD2	.	TGCGCCAGCAGCTTGGCGTTCCAGCGGGGCTACGAGCAGTACTTC	CASSLAFQRGYEQYF
TRBV27	TRBJ2-3	.	few	TGTGCCAGCCTCTCATTGGGGACAGATACGCAGTATTTT	CASLSLGTDTQYF
TRBV6-2/TRBV6-3	TRBJ2-7	TRBD2	few	TGTGCCAGCAGTTACAGGACTAGCGGAGACTACGAGCAGTACTTC	CASSYRTSGDYEQYF
TRBV11-2	TRBJ2-1	.	.	TGTGCCAGCAGCTTAAACGCTGGGAATGAGCAGTTCTTC	CASSLNAGNEQFF